The rows below give T cell receptor beta chains drawn from one sample of a study of neoadjuvant anti-PD-1 for oral cavity cancer. Clones were sequenced by immunoSEQ multiplex PCR, and TCRdb holds only the in-frame ones, with some missing. This table has some 8,700 clones, around 75% appearing once. Sequencing used PBMCs, obtained after nivolumab (anti-PD-1) treatment. These receptors all come from a person aged 40 to 85 with oral cavity squamous cell carcinoma. Each CDR3 is given with its conserved first and last residue.

>TRBV13|13
CASSSDRGYEQYF
>TRBV7-9|15
CASQSGGQGRQPQHF
>TRBV27|15
CASRPTGTLNYGYTF
>TRBV6-1|14
CASSDGGSGNTIYF
>TRBV30|12
CAWKQGFYEQYF
>TRBV7-9|15
CASSSGTGEYNEQFF
>TRBV9|14
CASSVDRDREKLFF
>TRBV11-2|11
CATRSYNEQFF
>TRBV6-5|15
CASRVTATHNSPLHF
>TRBV6-5|14
CASSLNPGDSPLHF
>TRBV5-6|13
CASNGQGASPLHF
>TRBV28|16
CASSVRTSGRIYEQYF
>TRBV9|14
CASSVGGGERPQHF
>TRBV6-1|14
CASSRGPGNSPLHF
>TRBV29-1|14
CSVRRDTSTDTQYF
>TRBV6-6|13
CAVRTGVSSPLHF
>TRBV7-9|14
CASSATGVGGGYTF
>TRBV2|14
CASRPGNVNSPLHF
>TRBV27|14
CASSLESFTDTQYF
>TRBV27|14
CASSLGTGPYEQYF
>TRBV29-1|13
CSVASGEPGAPYF
>TRBV30|11
CAWSLGDTQYF
>TRBV5-1|15
CASSSAGQAGSEAFF
>TRBV7-6|13
CASSIDLGSPLHF
>TRBV21-1|19
CASSTLPGVRGLDRETQYF
>TRBV2|12
CAIRDTNQPQHF
>TRBV7-8|17
CASSLAPGPYSGNTIYF
>TRBV30|13
CAWSKREKETQYF
>TRBV18|14
CASSPQALNTEAFF
>TRBV12-5|16
CASAQGTGIANYGYTF
>TRBV27|16
CATRGEGQLSGQPQHF
>TRBV15|15
CATSVTGTPNYGYTF
>TRBV6-6|14
CASSYSQGWETQYF
>TRBV30|14
CAWKIKGLGTEAFF
>TRBV9|13
CASSRGSKETQYF
>TRBV6-1|18
CASSEHMGQTSGANVLTF
>TRBV7-7|14
CASSHPGQLAEQYF
>TRBV4-2|15
CASSPLEGINYGYTF
>TRBV4-1|16
CASSPVLRTGNAGYTF
>TRBV13|16
CASSQTGTSGSGEQYF
>TRBV15|13
CATSRETRDSPLF
>TRBV10-2|15
CASSESGHRGTEAFF
>TRBV7-2|17
CASSFRLAGRIQETQYF
>TRBV2|17
CASRLGQGRGMDYGYTF
>TRBV28|18
CASSLATDTQGALGGYTF
>TRBV18|15
CASSQRGRGNTEAFF
>TRBV14|15
CASSQGKGKNYGYTF
>TRBV18|16
CASSLGQAGGNQPQHF
>TRBV19|18
CASSTRLTSGRRGETQYF
>TRBV10-1|13
CASSERLGSEAFF
>TRBV29-1|13
CSVRPGQGYEQYF